What follows is one T cell receptor (beta chain) and its context. Using immunoSEQ multiplex PCR, the repertoire was profiled, and TCRdb retains in-frame clones only, with some absent. Of over 2,000,000 clones listed, over 85% are singletons. These data originate in a study of shared clonotypes between healthy human individuals. CDR1 and CDR2 from the germline V gene are KGHSH and LQKENI. The CDR3 is 18 amino acids. Trimming removed 3 bases from V and 2 bases from J; junction bases left unmatched: 11. Naive CD8 populations comprised CD45RO-negative cells positively selected for CCR7, excluding terminally differentiated effector memory CD45RA+ cells.

Sequenced material: naive CD8+ T cells from PBMCs. The chain combines TRBV18 with TRBJ2-5; 11 nucleotides align to TRBD2. The origin of this receptor is a man aged 18 to 30 in good health. Some clones in this sample may be carry-over from other donors' samples. CDR3 protein: CASSPSMGLAELQETQYF. In DNA, the CDR3 is TGTGCCAGCTCACCGTCAATGGGACTAGCGGAGCTACAAGAGACCCAGTACTTC.